This TCR beta chain emerged from a study of cytomegalovirus exposure and HLA in healthy donors. Study findings and constraints: Across all donors, roughly uniform sequencing depth was an assumption of the presence/absence analyses.

Germline-derived CDR1 and CDR2 are SNHLY and FYNNEI. The CDR3 length is 14 residues. V lost 6 bases, J lost 6 bases, and 15 bases lay in between. Both 60 Vbeta primers and 13 Jbeta primers went into the PCR. Some clones are missing from TCRdb's copy, which holds only in-frame ones; the method was immunoSEQ multiplex PCR. Among about 60,000 clones listed, around 77% were seen once. Regarding this clone: Antigen unknown.

J is TRBJ1-5 and V is TRBV2; tentatively, D is TRBD1 (5 bases). The origin of this receptor is a woman aged 40 to 55 in good health and CMV-seropositive. The material sequenced was PBMCs. The CDR3 nucleotides read TGTGCCAGCAGGGGACCGAGACTAGGTCAGCCCCAGCATTTT. This codes for CASRGPRLGQPQHF.